The clone carrying this T cell receptor beta chain was recorded at least ten times. The CDR3 is 15 amino acids. The germline CDR1 and CDR2 sequences are SNHLY and FYNNEI. With V trimmed by 4 bases and J by 10 bases, 8 bases remained unmatched. TCRbeta library construction was performed incorporating unique molecular identifiers. TCRdb redid the calling of the PCR reads with MiXCR, one entry per CDR3 protein. The sample holds about 240,000 distinct CDR3 sequences; 12% are singletons and the top ten take about 2.6%. This sample is drawn from a study of T-cell reconstitution after alpha-beta-depleted transplantation in children.

Sequenced here: PBMCs from the stem cell graft donor, sampled from the stem cell graft. The TCR was taken from a human donor who donated a stem cell graft to a child with acute lymphoblastic leukemia. The chain combines TRBV2 with TRBJ1-6; TRBD1 agrees at 9 bases. The CDR3 sequence: CASSARTGEGSPLHF. CDR3 bases: TGTGCCAGCAGTGCCCGGACAGGGGAAGGGTCACCCCTCCACTTT.